This T cell receptor (beta chain) was captured in a study of blood T cell repertoires in COVID-19. At the level of the study: PBMCs, B-cell-depleted T cells, or T cells provided the cDNA or gDNA that made up the material.

All enrollees were roughly 18 to 100 years old and from about 25 US areas. Per the authors' pipeline: How many nucleated cells were present was estimated from reference gene primer amplification. Clones were read by immunoSEQ multiplex PCR, and TCRdb kept only the in-frame ones, dropping some. The V and J calls and clone size are taken from that table; D and trimming were inferred from the DNA. Seen here are 350,000 to 550,000 clones, around 87% observed once, and the top ten hold roughly 1.1%. This clone was seen a single time. V dropped 4 bases and J dropped 1; count of bases not matched to a gene: 8. Per germline, CDR1 SGHDT and CDR2 YYEEEE. This CDR3 is 15 amino acids long.

The sequence was collected from a man aged 25-40 years who had recovered from COVID-19. This chain uses TRBV5-6 with TRBJ2-7; TRBD2 matches 7 bases. The sequencing sample was made of PBMCs or T cells enriched from blood (not recorded which). In nucleotides, the CDR3 is TGTGCCAGCAGCGGTGGGGGGGAACCATCCTACGAGCAGTACTTC. This sequence encodes CASSGGGEPSYEQYF.